Listed below are T cell receptor beta chains from one sample, sequenced in a study of cytomegalovirus exposure and HLA in healthy donors. The repertoire was sequenced with immunoSEQ multiplex PCR; TCRdb's copy has only in-frame clones and lacks some. The data show about 100,000 clones, with more than 70% seen just once and approximately 2.2% held by the top ten. The sequenced sample consisted of PBMCs. The receptors shown here come from a man in his late teens or twenties in good health and CMV-seronegative. CDR3s include the opening cysteine and the closing phenylalanine or tryptophan. The D gene is left open where the match is weak. Part of the rows lack a size; the others show once, few, many or a class for expanded clones.

d_call	clone_size	v_call	j_call	cdr3_length	cdr3_nt	cdr3_aa
-	-	TRBV9	TRBJ1-1	15	TGTGCCAGCAGCGTAGTTACAGCTTCCGACACTGAAGCTTTCTTT	CASSVVTASDTEAFF
-	-	TRBV19	TRBJ1-5	16	TGTGCCAGTAGTATAGCCTTAACCAGAATGGATCAGCCCCAGCATTTT	CASSIALTRMDQPQHF
-	-	TRBV7-2	TRBJ1-5	16	TGTGCCAGCAGCTTAGTGTCAGGGGCCATCAATCAGCCCCAGCATTTT	CASSLVSGAINQPQHF
TRBD1	-	TRBV19	TRBJ1-4	14	TGTGCCAGTAGCGACAGGGTAACTAATGAAAAACTGTTTTTT	CASSDRVTNEKLFF
TRBD1	-	TRBV15	TRBJ2-7	15	TGTGCCACCAGCAGAGGGGGACAGGGGAGCTACGAGCAGTACTTC	CATSRGGQGSYEQYF
-	few	TRBV9	TRBJ1-6	14	TGTGCCAGCAGCGTAGGATTGGGGGGGGCACCCCTCCACTTT	CASSVGLGGAPLHF
-	-	TRBV25-1	TRBJ2-1	14	TGTGCCAGCAGTGATATGGCGGCGAGTGGAGAGCAGTTCTTC	CASSDMAASGEQFF
TRBD2	-	TRBV9	TRBJ2-2	16	TGTGCCAGCAACTTCGGGCCACTAGCGGTTACCGGGGAGCTGTTTTTT	CASNFGPLAVTGELFF
-	-	TRBV7-9	TRBJ2-7	12	TGTGCCAGCACCTTTGACAGCTACGAGCAGTACTTC	CASTFDSYEQYF
TRBD2	-	TRBV2	TRBJ2-5	15	TGTGCCAGCAGTGAATGGCTAGCGGTCCGAGGAACCCAGTACTTC	CASSEWLAVRGTQYF
-	few	TRBV5-6	TRBJ2-2	13	TGTGCCAGCAGCCTGGACGGGTACGGGGAGCTGTTTTTT	CASSLDGYGELFF
-	-	TRBV29-1	TRBJ2-1	12	TGCAGCGTTCGGCCGGGTTCCGTTGAGCAGTTCTTC	CSVRPGSVEQFF
-	-	TRBV7-3	TRBJ1-6	14	TGTGCCAGCAGCTTAGGACAGCATAATTCACCCCTCCACTTT	CASSLGQHNSPLHF
TRBD1	-	TRBV18	TRBJ1-5	15	TGTGCCAGCTCATTTCAGGGGGCTGGGAATCAGCCCCAGCATTTT	CASSFQGAGNQPQHF
-	-	TRBV30	TRBJ1-4	18	TGTGCCTGGAGTGTAAAGGGGCCCGGACATCGGGGGAATGAAAAACTGTTTTTT	CAWSVKGPGHRGNEKLFF
-	-	TRBV6-1	TRBJ1-1	14	TGTGCCAGCAGTGAACGGCGGGGCGGGACTGAAGCTTTCTTT	CASSERRGGTEAFF
TRBD1	few	TRBV5-4	TRBJ1-5	14	TGTGCCAGCAGCATAATGGGACAGAATCAGCCCCAGCATTTT	CASSIMGQNQPQHF
TRBD1	few	TRBV6-1	TRBJ1-5	16	TGTGCCAGCAGTGAAGCGGGACAGGGGGGACTTGGTCCCCAGCATTTT	CASSEAGQGGLGPQHF
TRBD1	-	TRBV4-1	TRBJ1-3	17	TGCGCCAGCAGCCAGACCCGGGACAGGGGGCAAGGAAACACCATATATTTT	CASSQTRDRGQGNTIYF
-	-	TRBV7-2	TRBJ2-7	13	TGTGCCAGCAGCCCGGGGGGCCCCTACGAGCAGTACTTC	CASSPGGPYEQYF
-	-	TRBV7-9	TRBJ2-3	16	TGTGCCAGCAGAACAGGTGGGGGGGCCGGGACAGATACGCAGTATTTT	CASRTGGGAGTDTQYF
-	few	TRBV5-1	TRBJ1-4	14	TGCGCCAGCAGCTTGGACGCAGGCTTGGAAAAACTGTTTTTT	CASSLDAGLEKLFF
TRBD1	-	TRBV5-1	TRBJ1-4	14	TGCGCCAGCAGCCAGACAGGGATTAATGAAAAACTGTTTTTT	CASSQTGINEKLFF
-	-	TRBV5-6	TRBJ1-2	12	TGTGCCAGCAGCACTGGGGCGGTTGGCTACCCCTTC	CASSTGAVGYPF
-	-	TRBV4-2	TRBJ2-1	14	TGTGCCAGCAGCCAAACAACATCCTACAATGAGCAGTTCTTC	CASSQTTSYNEQFF
TRBD1	-	TRBV18	TRBJ2-7	15	TGTGCCAGCTCGCTCCGGGACAGGGCCCCCTACGAGCAGTACTTC	CASSLRDRAPYEQYF
-	-	TRBV11-3	TRBJ2-1	12	TGTGCCAGCAGCTCATATGACACGGAGCAGTTCTTC	CASSSYDTEQFF
-	-	TRBV10-3	TRBJ1-5	13	TGTGCCATCAGTGAGTCTACGGTTCAGCCCCAGCATTTT	CAISESTVQPQHF
TRBD1	few	TRBV5-4	TRBJ2-7	14	TGTGCCAGCAGCACTGAGACAGGGAACTACGAGCAGTACTTC	CASSTETGNYEQYF
TRBD1	few	TRBV9	TRBJ2-2	17	TGTGCCAGCAGCACCCGACAGGGTGCCCCTAACACCGGGGAGCTGTTTTTT	CASSTRQGAPNTGELFF
TRBD2	-	TRBV2	TRBJ2-7	14	TGTGCCAGCAGTGAGATTCGTGGGGGGGGCGAGCAGTACTTC	CASSEIRGGGEQYF
TRBD1	-	TRBV5-4	TRBJ2-7	16	TGTGCCAGCAGCCGTGGAACCGGGACAGAGGCCTACGAGCAGTACTTC	CASSRGTGTEAYEQYF
TRBD2	once	TRBV7-9	TRBJ2-3	14	TGTGCCAGCAGCTTAGATGGGAGGGCAGATACGCAGTATTTT	CASSLDGRADTQYF
-	-	TRBV19	TRBJ2-6	15	TGTGCCAGTAGTACCTCCTCCTCTGGGGCCAACGTCCTGACTTTC	CASSTSSSGANVLTF
-	-	TRBV6-5	TRBJ1-6	15	TGTGCCAGCAGTTATTCCACGACACTTAATTCACCCCTCCACTTT	CASSYSTTLNSPLHF
-	-	TRBV18	TRBJ1-1	15	TGTGCCAGCTCACCTAGACAGGTGAAGAACACTGAAGCTTTCTTT	CASSPRQVKNTEAFF
TRBD1	-	TRBV18	TRBJ2-7	16	TGTGCCAGCTCAAAGGGACAGGGGGACCCCTCCTACGAGCAGTACTTC	CASSKGQGDPSYEQYF
TRBD1	-	TRBV9	TRBJ2-7	16	TGTGCCAGCAGCGCCGAGGGGACAGGACCTGGGGGCGAGCAGTACTTC	CASSAEGTGPGGEQYF
-	-	TRBV29-1	TRBJ2-7	14	TGCAGCGTTGCAGGGTCAGCGAGCTCCTACGAGCAGTACTTC	CSVAGSASSYEQYF
TRBD1	-	TRBV18	TRBJ2-7	12	TGTGCCAGCTCACCGTACGGGACAGACCAGTACTTC	CASSPYGTDQYF
-	-	TRBV19	TRBJ1-5	13	TGTGCCAGTAGTGACTATAGCAATCAGCCCCAGCATTTT	CASSDYSNQPQHF
TRBD1	-	TRBV29-1	TRBJ2-5	13	TGCAGCGTTGAACAACAGGGGATGAAGACCCAGTACTTC	CSVEQQGMKTQYF
-	-	TRBV7-9	TRBJ2-1	16	TGTGCCAGCAGCTTAGTAGGGGGCGGGGTAAACAATGAGCAGTTCTTC	CASSLVGGGVNNEQFF
-	-	TRBV9	TRBJ1-2	15	TGTGCCAGCAGCCTCGGACAGTCAACTAACTATGGCTACACCTTC	CASSLGQSTNYGYTF
-	once	TRBV27	TRBJ1-1	16	TGTGCCAGCAGTTCCAACAGGGACCCTTTGCACACTGAAGCTTTCTTT	CASSSNRDPLHTEAFF
TRBD1	-	TRBV5-4	TRBJ1-6	14	TGTGCCAGCAGCTGGGACAGGGGCCGTTCACCCCTCCACTTT	CASSWDRGRSPLHF
-	-	TRBV9	TRBJ2-7	14	TGTGCCAGCAGCCCTACCGGGTCTAACTACGAGCAGTACTTC	CASSPTGSNYEQYF
-	-	TRBV7-9	TRBJ1-5	14	TGTGCCAGCAGCTTATCCCTGCAGAATCAGCCCCAGCATTTT	CASSLSLQNQPQHF
-	-	TRBV6-5	TRBJ1-1	15	TGTGCCAGCAGTTACCCCCCTGGACAGTACACTGAAGCTTTCTTT	CASSYPPGQYTEAFF
TRBD1	-	TRBV4-3	TRBJ2-1	19	TGCGCCAGCAGCCAAGATCCGAGACAGGGGGCTGTGAACTACAATGAGCAGTTCTTC	CASSQDPRQGAVNYNEQFF
TRBD1	-	TRBV19	TRBJ2-5	15	TGTGCCAGTAGTATCTCCGGGACAGGGCAAGAGACCCAGTACTTC	CASSISGTGQETQYF